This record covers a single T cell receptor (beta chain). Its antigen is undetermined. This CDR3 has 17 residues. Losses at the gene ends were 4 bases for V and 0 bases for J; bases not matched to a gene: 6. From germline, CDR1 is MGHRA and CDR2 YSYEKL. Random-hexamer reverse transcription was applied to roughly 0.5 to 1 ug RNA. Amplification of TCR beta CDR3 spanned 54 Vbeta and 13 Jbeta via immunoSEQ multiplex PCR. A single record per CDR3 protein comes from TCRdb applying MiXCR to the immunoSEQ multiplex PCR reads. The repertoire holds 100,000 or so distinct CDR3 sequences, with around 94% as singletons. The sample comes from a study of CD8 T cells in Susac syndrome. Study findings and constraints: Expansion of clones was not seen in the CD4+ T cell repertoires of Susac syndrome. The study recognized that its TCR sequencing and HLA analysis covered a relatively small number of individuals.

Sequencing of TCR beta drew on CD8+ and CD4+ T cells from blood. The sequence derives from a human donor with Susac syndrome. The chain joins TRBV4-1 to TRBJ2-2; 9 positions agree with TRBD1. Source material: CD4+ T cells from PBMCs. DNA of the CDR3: TGCGCCAGCAGCCCCCGGGACAGGGAGGCGAACACCGGGGAGCTGTTTTTT. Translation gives CASSPRDREANTGELFF.